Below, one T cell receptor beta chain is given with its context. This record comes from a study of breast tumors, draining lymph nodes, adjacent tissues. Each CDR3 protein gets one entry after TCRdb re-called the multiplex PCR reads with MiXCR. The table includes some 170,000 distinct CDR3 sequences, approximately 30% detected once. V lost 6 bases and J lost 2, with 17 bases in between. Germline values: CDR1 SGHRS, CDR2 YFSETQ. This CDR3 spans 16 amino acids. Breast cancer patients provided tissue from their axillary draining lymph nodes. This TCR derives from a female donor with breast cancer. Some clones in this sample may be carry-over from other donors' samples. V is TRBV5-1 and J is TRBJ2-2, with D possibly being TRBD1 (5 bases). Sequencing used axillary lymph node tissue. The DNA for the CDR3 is TGCGCCAGCACCTGGGCCGTAGGGGCAAACACCGGGGAGCTGTTTTTT. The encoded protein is CASTWAVGANTGELFF.